Listed here is a single T cell receptor (beta chain). The record originates from a study of memory CD4+ T cells and cytomegalovirus serostatus. The data were produced by immunoSEQ multiplex PCR, yet TCRdb's version contains in-frame clones alone and is incomplete. Among about 46,000 clones listed, around 77% were seen once. Single viable CD3+CD4+CD8-CD45RO+ cells were sorted as the memory CD4+ T cells. CDR3 size: 18 residues. The J segment lost 2 bases and the V segment lost 5 bases, leaving 11 bases of the junction unmatched. CDR1 is SGHVS, CDR2 FNYEAQ, per germline. The chain couples TRBV7-6 to TRBJ2-5; 13 nucleotides match TRBD2. The clonotype was recovered from an adult in good health and CMV-seronegative. Sequencing was carried out using memory CD4+ T cells from blood. This chain's CDR3 is CASSTWGLAGSGQETQYF. The CDR3 DNA reads as TGTGCCAGCAGCACTTGGGGACTAGCGGGGTCGGGTCAAGAGACCCAGTACTTC. Variable domain in full (rest from reference TRBV7-6 and TRBJ2-5): GAGVSQSPRYKVTKRGQDVALRCDPISGHVSLYWYRQALGQGPEFLTYFNYEAQQDKSGLPNDRFSAERPEGSISTLTIQRTEQRDSAMYRCASSTWGLAGSGQETQYFGPGTRLLVL.